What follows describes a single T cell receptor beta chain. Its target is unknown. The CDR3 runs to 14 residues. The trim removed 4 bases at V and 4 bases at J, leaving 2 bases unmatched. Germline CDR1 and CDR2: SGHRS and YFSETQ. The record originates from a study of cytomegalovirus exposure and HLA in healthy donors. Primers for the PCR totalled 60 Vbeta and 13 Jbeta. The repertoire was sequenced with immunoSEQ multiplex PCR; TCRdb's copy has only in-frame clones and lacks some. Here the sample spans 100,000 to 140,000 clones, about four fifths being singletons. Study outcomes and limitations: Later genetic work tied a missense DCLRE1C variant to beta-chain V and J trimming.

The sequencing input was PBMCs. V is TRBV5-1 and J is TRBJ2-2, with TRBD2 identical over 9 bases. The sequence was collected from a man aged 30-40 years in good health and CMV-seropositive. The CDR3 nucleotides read TGCGCCAGCAGCACGGGACTAGCCACCGGGGAGCTGTTTTTT. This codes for CASSTGLATGELFF.